This T cell receptor beta chain derives from a study of post-analysis software for immune sequencing data. Findings and limits, study-wide: Five or six TRBV segments, TRBV5-6, TRBV5-1 and TRBV20-1 among them, were found more frequent in patients than controls.

As for this clonotype: Its antigen is still unknown.

The CDR3 covers 17 residues. With 0 bases clipped from V and 3 bases from J, the junction kept 12 bases outside the gene matches. Per germline, CDR1 DFQATT and CDR2 SNEGSKA (reference sequence). Each TCR beta cDNA library carried unique molecular identifiers. TCRdb reprocessed the PCR reads with MiXCR, giving one entry per CDR3 protein. The sample lists 650,000 to 850,000 distinct CDR3 sequences; roughly 46% were seen once. This rearrangement joins TRBV20-1 to TRBJ2-3, with 7 bases identical to TRBD2. The sequenced sample was blood. The receptor was isolated from a girl aged 5-17 years with multiple sclerosis. CDR3 in DNA: TGCAGTGCTAGAGATCTGGGGGAGGGCGGAGGAACAGATACGCAGTATTTT. It encodes CSARDLGEGGGTDTQYF.